The 11 T cell receptor beta chains in this list originate from one sample, sequenced in a study of blood T cell repertoires in COVID-19. The data were produced by immunoSEQ multiplex PCR, yet TCRdb's version contains in-frame clones alone and is incomplete. This sample has roughly 240,000 clones, with roughly four fifths found just once. Sequenced: peripheral blood. These receptors all stem from a woman aged 70-85 years with acute or convalescent COVID-19.

The chain joins TRBV27 to TRBJ2-1; 8 bases align to TRBD2. Trimming took 2 bases from V and 6 from J; bases not matched to a gene: 9. From germline, CDR1 is MNHEY and CDR2 SMNVEV (reference sequence). The CDR3 extends over 16 amino acids. The CDR3 nucleotides read TGTGCCAGCAGTTTAGAGGGCGGGGGGTATGCCAATGAGCAGTTCTTC. Its translation: CASSLEGGGYANEQFF.

Only a few counts were recorded for this clone. The chain has TRBV5-1 and TRBJ2-7; 11 bases line up with TRBD2. The germline gives CDR1 SGHRS, CDR2 YFSETQ. The CDR3 is 16 residues long. J was trimmed by 1 base and V by 5 bases; bases with no gene match: 8. CDR3 sequence: CASSHEGLAVSYEQYF. The CDR3 DNA sequence: TGCGCCAGCAGTCATGAGGGACTAGCGGTATCCTACGAGCAGTACTTC.

The rearrangement joins TRBV10-2 to TRBJ1-2, with D tentatively TRBD1 (6 bases). The CDR3 totals 12 residues. Trimming cost V 4 bases and J 8 bases, with 11 bases left between them. In germline, CDR1 is WSHSY, CDR2 SAAADI. The CDR3 region has the DNA TGCGCCAGCAGTGGACAGGCCGTGGGCTACACCTTC. Translating gives CASSGQAVGYTF.

This chain joins TRBV9 and TRBJ1-3; perhaps TRBD1 as D (5 bases). CDR1 and CDR2 from the germline V gene are SGDLS and YYNGEE. V was clipped by 0 bases and J by 3 bases, with 16 bases between them. The CDR3 consists of 17 residues. The CDR3 DNA reads as TGTGCCAGCAGCGTAGTCCCAGGCCAAGGGGTTGGAAACACCATATATTTT. Translation gives CASSVVPGQGVGNTIYF.

The CDR3 nucleotides are TGTGCCACCGAGGGACTAGCGGGGGATACGCAGTATTTT. This sequence encodes CATEGLAGDTQYF. This chain joins TRBV24-1 and TRBJ2-3, with TRBD2 matching over 13 bases. CDR3 size: 13 residues. The germline V gene encodes CDR1 KGHDR and CDR2 SFDVKD. V shed 9 bases, J shed 6 bases, and the junction held 2 bases outside the gene matches.

The chain employs TRBV5-4 and TRBJ2-7; perhaps TRBD2 as D (5 bases). V lost 4 bases and J lost 0, with 20 bases in between. The CDR3 is 17 residues long. Germline lookup yields CDR1 SGHNT and CDR2 YYREEE (reference sequence). CDR3: CASSPRVTRVSSYEQYF. Here the CDR3 DNA reads TGTGCCAGCAGCCCGAGGGTTACTCGGGTGAGCTCCTACGAGCAGTACTTC.

The chain couples TRBV25-1 to TRBJ1-2; TRBD1 agrees at 7 bases. Germline CDR1 MGHDK, CDR2 SYGVNS. V shed 5 bases, J shed 5 bases, and the junction held 11 bases outside the gene matches. The CDR3 length is 15 residues. The CDR3, as DNA: TGTGCCAGCAGTCCACAGACAGGGTTCGGGTATGGCTACACCTTC. Translation gives CASSPQTGFGYGYTF.

This chain's CDR3 is CASRTSGGAAETQYF. Here the CDR3 DNA reads TGCGCCAGCAGGACTAGCGGGGGGGCCGCAGAGACCCAGTACTTC. V usage is TRBV10-2 and J usage is TRBJ2-5, with 14 bases that match TRBD2. The germline CDR1 and CDR2 sequences are WSHSY and SAAADI. Trimming cost V 6 bases and J 4 bases; bases outside gene matches: 4. This CDR3 region has 15 residues.

This chain links TRBV10-3 with TRBJ2-4, with 8 bases that match TRBD2. The CDR3 sequence is 13 residues long. Trimming removed 9 bases from V and 2 bases from J; junction bases left unmatched: 3. Germline CDR1 reads ENHRY; CDR2 reads SYGVKD. In DNA form, the CDR3 reads TGTGCCATGGCGGGGGGACCCAAAAACATTCAGTACTTC. Amino acids: CAMAGGPKNIQYF.

The rearrangement links TRBV7-8 to TRBJ2-1; 7 bases map to TRBD1. V was clipped by 1 base and J by 7 bases; unmatched bases: 13. The V gene's germline CDR1 is SGHVS and CDR2 FQNEAQ. The CDR3 totals 17 residues. CDR3 amino acids: CASSLGDYRQGRNEQFF. Written as DNA, the CDR3 is TGTGCCAGCAGCTTAGGGGATTACAGACAGGGACGGAATGAGCAGTTCTTC.

The chain employs TRBV6-5 and TRBJ1-2, with 7 bases identical to TRBD1. The germline gives CDR1 MNHEY, CDR2 SVGAGI. The CDR3 has 12 residues. Trimming removed 7 bases from V and 9 bases from J; junction bases left unmatched: 8. CDR3 DNA: TGTGCCAGCACTACAGACAGGGCTAGCTACACCTTC. This gives the protein CASTTDRASYTF.